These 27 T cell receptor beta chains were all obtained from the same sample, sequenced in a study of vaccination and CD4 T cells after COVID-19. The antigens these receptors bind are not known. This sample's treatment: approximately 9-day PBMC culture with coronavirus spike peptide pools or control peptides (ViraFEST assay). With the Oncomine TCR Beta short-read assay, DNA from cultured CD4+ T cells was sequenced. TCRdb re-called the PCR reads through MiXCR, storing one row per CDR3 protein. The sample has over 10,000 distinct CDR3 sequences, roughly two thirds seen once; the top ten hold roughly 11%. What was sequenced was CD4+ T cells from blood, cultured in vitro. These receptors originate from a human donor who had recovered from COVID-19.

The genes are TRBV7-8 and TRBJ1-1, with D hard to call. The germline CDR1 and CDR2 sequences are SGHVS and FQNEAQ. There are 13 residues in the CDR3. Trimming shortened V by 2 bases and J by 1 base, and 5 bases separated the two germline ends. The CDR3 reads CASSLRENTEAFF. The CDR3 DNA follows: TGTGCCAGCAGCTTACGAGAGAACACTGAAGCTTTCTTT.

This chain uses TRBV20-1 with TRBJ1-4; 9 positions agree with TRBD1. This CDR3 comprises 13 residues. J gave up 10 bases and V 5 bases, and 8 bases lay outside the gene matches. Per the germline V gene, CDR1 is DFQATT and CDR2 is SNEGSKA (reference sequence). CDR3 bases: TGCAGTGCTCCTCGGGACAGGGAGGGAAAACTGTTTTTT. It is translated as CSAPRDREGKLFF.

CDR3 DNA: TGTGCCAGCAGGCTAGCGGGAGGGTTTGGCACCGGGGAGCTGTTTTTT. It yields the protein CASRLAGGFGTGELFF. The chain couples TRBV12-3 or TRBV12-4 to TRBJ2-2; TRBD2 agrees at 12 bases. The ends lost 6 bases at V and 4 bases at J; junction bases unmatched: 6. The CDR3 is 16 amino acids.

CDR3 nucleotide sequence: TGCAGTGCTAGTGGGTGGAATCAGCCCCAGCATTTT. Protein: CSASGWNQPQHF. The chain joins TRBV20-1 to TRBJ1-5, with D hard to call. Germline CDR1 is DFQATT and CDR2 is SNEGSKA (reference sequence). The CDR3 runs to 12 residues. V lost 3 bases, J lost 4 bases, and 7 bases lay in between.

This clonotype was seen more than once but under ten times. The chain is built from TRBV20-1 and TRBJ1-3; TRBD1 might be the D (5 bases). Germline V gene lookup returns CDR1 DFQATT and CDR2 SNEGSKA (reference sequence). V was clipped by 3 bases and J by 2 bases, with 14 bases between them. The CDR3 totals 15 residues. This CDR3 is CSARTAGGAGNTIYF. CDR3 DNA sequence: TGCAGTGCTAGGACAGCGGGGGGAGCTGGAAACACCATATATTTT.

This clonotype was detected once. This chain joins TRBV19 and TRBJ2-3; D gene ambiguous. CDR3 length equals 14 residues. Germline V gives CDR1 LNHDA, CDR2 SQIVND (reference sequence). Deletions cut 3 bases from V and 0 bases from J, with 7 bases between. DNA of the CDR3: TGTGCCAGTAGTATGAGCCAGAGCACAGATACGCAGTATTTT. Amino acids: CASSMSQSTDTQYF.

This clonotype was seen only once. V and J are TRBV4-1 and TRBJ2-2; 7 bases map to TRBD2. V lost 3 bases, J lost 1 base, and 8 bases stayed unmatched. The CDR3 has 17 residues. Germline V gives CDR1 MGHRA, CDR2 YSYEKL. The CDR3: CASSQSRASGNTGELFF. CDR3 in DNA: TGCGCCAGCAGCCAGTCTCGCGCTAGCGGGAACACCGGGGAGCTGTTTTTT.

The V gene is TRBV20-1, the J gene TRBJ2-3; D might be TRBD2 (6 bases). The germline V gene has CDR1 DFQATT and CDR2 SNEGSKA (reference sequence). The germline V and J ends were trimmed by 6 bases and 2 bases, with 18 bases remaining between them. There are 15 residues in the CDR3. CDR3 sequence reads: CSAPLVAAPTDTQYF. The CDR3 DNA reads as TGCAGTGCCCCCCTAGTAGCGGCGCCCACAGATACGCAGTATTTT.

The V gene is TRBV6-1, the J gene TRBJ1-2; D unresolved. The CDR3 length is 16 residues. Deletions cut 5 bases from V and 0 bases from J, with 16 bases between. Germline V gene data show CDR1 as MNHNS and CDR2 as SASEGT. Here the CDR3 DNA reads TGTGCCAGCAGTCTAGCCGAGCCGATAGCTAACTATGGCTACACCTTC. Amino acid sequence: CASSLAEPIANYGYTF.

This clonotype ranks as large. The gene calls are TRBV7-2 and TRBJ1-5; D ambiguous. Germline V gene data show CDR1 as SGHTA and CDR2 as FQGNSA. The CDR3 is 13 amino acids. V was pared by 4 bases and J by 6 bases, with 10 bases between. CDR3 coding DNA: TGTGCCAGCAGCTGGGGAATCGGTCAGCCCCAGCATTTT. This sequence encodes CASSWGIGQPQHF.

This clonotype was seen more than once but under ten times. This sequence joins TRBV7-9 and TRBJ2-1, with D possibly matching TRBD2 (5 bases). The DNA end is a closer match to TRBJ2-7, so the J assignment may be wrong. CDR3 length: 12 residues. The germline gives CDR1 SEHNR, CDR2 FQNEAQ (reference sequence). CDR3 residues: CASSPGYEEQYF. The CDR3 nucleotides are TGTGCCAGCAGCCCGGGATATGAGGAGCAGTACTTC.

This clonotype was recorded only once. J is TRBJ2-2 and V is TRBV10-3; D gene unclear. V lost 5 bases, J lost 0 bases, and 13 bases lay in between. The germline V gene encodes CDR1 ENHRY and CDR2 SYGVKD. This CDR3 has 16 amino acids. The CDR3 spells CAISSTSVANTGELFF. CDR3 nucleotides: TGTGCCATCAGTTCCACCTCAGTCGCGAACACCGGGGAGCTGTTTTTT.

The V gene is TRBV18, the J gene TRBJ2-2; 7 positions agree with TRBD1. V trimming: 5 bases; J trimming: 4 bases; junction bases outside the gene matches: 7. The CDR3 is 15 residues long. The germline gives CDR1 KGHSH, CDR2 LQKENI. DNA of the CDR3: TGTGCCAGCTCAAGTGGACAGGCACCCACCGGGGAGCTGTTTTTT. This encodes CASSSGQAPTGELFF.

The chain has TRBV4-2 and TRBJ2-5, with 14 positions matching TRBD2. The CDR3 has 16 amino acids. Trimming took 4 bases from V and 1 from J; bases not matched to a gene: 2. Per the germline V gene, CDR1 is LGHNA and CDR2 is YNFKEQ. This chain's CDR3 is CASSPGTSGSQETQYF. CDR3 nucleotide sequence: TGTGCCAGCAGCCCTGGGACTAGCGGGAGCCAAGAGACCCAGTACTTC.

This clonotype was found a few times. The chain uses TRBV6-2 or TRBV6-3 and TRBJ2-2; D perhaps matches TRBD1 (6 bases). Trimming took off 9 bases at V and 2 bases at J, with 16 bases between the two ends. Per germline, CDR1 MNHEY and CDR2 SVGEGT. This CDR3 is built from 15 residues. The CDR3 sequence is CASRLQGINTGELFF. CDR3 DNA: TGTGCCAGTCGCTTACAGGGAATAAACACCGGGGAGCTGTTTTTT.

The CDR3 DNA reads as TGTGCCAGCAGTGCAACGACAGGGGGCAATCAGCCCCAGCATTTT. Translating it yields CASSATTGGNQPQHF. The V call is TRBV2, the J call TRBJ1-5; the match to TRBD1 covers 8 bases. V lost 4 bases and J lost 2; bases outside the gene matches: 4. Germline V lookup: CDR1 SNHLY, CDR2 FYNNEI. The CDR3 totals 15 residues. Full variable domain (rest looked up from reference TRBV2 and TRBJ1-5): EPEVTQTPSHQVTQMGQEVILRCVPISNHLYFYWYRQILGQKVEFLVSFYNNEISEKSEIFDDQFSVERPDGSNFTLKIRSTKLEDSAMYFCASSATTGGNQPQHFGDGTRLSIL.

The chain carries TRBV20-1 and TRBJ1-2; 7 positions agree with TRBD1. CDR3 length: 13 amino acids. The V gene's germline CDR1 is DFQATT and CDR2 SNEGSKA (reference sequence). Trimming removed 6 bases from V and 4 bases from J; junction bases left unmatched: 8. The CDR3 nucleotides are TGCAGTGCCAGCCGGGACAGCCTCTATGGCTACACCTTC. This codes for CSASRDSLYGYTF.

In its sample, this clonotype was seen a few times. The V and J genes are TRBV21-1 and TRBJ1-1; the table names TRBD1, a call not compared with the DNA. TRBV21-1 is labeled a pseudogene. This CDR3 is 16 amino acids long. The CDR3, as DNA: TGTGCCAGCAGCAAGAGGACAGGAAGCACGTTGACCTCGACTTTCTTT. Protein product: CASSKRTGSTLTSTFF.

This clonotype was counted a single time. CDR3 residues: CSARGGRGETQYF. The CDR3 coding sequence is TGCAGTGCCCGGGGGGGCAGGGGTGAGACCCAGTACTTC. The chain couples TRBV20-1 to TRBJ2-5; 8 bases match TRBD2. J lost 5 bases, V lost 6 bases, and 8 bases had no gene match. The CDR3 sequence is 13 residues long. The germline CDR1 and CDR2 sequences are DFQATT and SNEGSKA (reference sequence).

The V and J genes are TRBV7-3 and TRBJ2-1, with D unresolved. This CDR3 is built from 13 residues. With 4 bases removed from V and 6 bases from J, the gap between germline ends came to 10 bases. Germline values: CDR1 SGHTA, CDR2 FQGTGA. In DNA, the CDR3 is TGTGCCAGCAGCTACCGGTGGGCCAATGAGCAGTTCTTC. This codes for CASSYRWANEQFF.

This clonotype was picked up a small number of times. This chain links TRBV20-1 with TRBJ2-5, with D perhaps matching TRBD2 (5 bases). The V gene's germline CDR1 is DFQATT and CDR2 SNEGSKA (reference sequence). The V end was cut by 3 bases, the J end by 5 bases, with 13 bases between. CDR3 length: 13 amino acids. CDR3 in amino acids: CSARWEPQETQYF. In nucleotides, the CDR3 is TGCAGTGCTAGGTGGGAGCCCCAGGAGACCCAGTACTTC.

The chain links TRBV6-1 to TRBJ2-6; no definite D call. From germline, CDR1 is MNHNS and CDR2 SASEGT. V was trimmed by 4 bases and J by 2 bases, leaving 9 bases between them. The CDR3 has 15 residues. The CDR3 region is CASSVGSPGANVLTF. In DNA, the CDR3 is TGTGCCAGCAGTGTGGGCTCTCCTGGGGCCAACGTCCTGACTTTC.

The CDR3 nucleotides are TGTGCCAGCAGTCTAACGAGAGGGACAGGGGATTCACCCCTCCACTTT. It is translated as CASSLTRGTGDSPLHF. The gene calls are TRBV27 and TRBJ1-6; 10 bases are a match to TRBD1. This CDR3 is 16 amino acids long. V gave up 5 bases and J gave up 8 bases; unmatched junction bases: 9. The germline CDR1 and CDR2 sequences are MNHEY and SMNVEV (reference sequence).

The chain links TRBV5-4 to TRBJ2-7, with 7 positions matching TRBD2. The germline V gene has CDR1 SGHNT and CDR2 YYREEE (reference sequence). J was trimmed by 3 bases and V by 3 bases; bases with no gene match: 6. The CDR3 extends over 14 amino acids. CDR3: CASSSRTSGYEQYF. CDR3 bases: TGTGCCAGCAGCTCGAGGACTAGTGGCTACGAGCAGTACTTC.

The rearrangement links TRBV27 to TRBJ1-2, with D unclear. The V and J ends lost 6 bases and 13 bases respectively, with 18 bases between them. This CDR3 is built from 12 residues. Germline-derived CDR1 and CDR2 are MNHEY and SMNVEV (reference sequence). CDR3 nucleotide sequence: TGTGCCAGCAGCCCGGGCGGGCGCCAAGCCACCTTC. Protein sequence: CASSPGGRQATF.

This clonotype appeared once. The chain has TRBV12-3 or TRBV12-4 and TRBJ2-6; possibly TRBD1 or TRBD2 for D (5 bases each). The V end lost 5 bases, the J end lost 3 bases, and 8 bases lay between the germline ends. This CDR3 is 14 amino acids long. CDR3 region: CASSRGGGANVLTF. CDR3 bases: TGTGCCAGCAGTCGTGGGGGTGGGGCCAACGTCCTGACTTTC.

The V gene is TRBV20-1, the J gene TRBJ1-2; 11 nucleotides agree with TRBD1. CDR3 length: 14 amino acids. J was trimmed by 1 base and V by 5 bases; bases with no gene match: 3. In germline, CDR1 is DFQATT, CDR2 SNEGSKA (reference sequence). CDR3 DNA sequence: TGCAGTGCTTGGACAGGGGGCAGTAACTATGGCTACACCTTC. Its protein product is CSAWTGGSNYGYTF.